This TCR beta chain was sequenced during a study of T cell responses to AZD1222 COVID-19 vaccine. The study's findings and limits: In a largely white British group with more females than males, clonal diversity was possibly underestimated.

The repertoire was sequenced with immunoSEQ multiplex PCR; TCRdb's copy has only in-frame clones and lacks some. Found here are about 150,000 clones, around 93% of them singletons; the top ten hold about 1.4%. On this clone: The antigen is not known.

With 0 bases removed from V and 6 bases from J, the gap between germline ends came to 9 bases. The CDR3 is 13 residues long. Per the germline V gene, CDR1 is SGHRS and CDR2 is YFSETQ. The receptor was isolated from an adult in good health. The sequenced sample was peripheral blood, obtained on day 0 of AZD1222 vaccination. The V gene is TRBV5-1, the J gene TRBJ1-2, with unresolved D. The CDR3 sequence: CASSLEQSDGYTF. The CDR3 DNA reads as TGCGCCAGCAGCTTGGAACAGTCGGATGGCTACACCTTC.